The 16 T cell receptor beta chains listed next were all sequenced from one sample in a study of human T cells and chemical hapten exposure. TCRdb re-derived calls from the RACE reads in MiXCR, one entry per CDR3 protein. The profile shows 340,000 or so distinct CDR3 sequences, approximately 6.3% of them singletons. Time point denoted: patch test 1, 2 weeks after DPC sensitization. Noted treatment: therapeutic diphenylcyclopropenone sensitization with weekly scalp DPC. The source was whole blood, collected in connection with sensitization to the hapten diphenylcyclopropenone (DPC). Every receptor here comes from a woman aged 18-29 years with alopecia areata. Some clones in this sample may be carry-over from other donors' samples.

V usage is TRBV7-9 and J usage is TRBJ1-2, with D possibly TRBD1 on 6 matching bases. The CDR3 sequence is 14 residues long. V lost 5 bases to trimming and J lost 6 bases, with 16 bases between them. The V gene's germline CDR1 is SEHNR and CDR2 FQNEAQ (reference sequence). Here the CDR3 reads CASSPWGGRDGYTF. In DNA, the CDR3 is TGTGCCAGCAGCCCCTGGGGGGGGCGAGATGGCTACACCTTC.

This clonotype has a count of ten or more. The V and J genes are TRBV12-3 or TRBV12-4 and TRBJ2-5, with D perhaps TRBD1 or TRBD2 (5 bases each). The ends were cut back, 5 bases at V and 4 bases at J, with 14 bases in the middle. This CDR3 is built from 14 residues. DNA of the CDR3: TGTGCCAGCAGTCCGGGACGGGTGCCAGAGACCCAGTACTTC. As protein: CASSPGRVPETQYF.

This clonotype was seen a handful of times. The chain carries TRBV2 and TRBJ2-1; D might be TRBD1 or TRBD2, each matching 5 bases. This CDR3 has 14 amino acids. Germline loops: CDR1 SNHLY, CDR2 FYNNEI. With 10 bases removed from V and 0 bases from J, the gap between germline ends came to 13 bases. CDR3 sequence: CATIGDVSYNEQFF. CDR3 coding DNA: TGTGCCACCATCGGGGACGTCTCCTACAATGAGCAGTTCTTC.

The chain couples TRBV18 to TRBJ1-6; D unclear. Germline lookup yields CDR1 KGHSH and CDR2 LQKENI. The CDR3 has 16 residues. Trimming stripped 3 bases from V and 0 bases from J, with 9 bases between. DNA for the CDR3: TGTGCCAGCTCACCCTCTCAATCCTCCTATAATTCACCCCTCCACTTT. The encoded protein is CASSPSQSSYNSPLHF.

The chain carries TRBV12-5 and TRBJ2-2, with 9 bases fitting TRBD1. The CDR3 totals 16 residues. Germline values: CDR1 LGHNT, CDR2 FRNRAP. Unmatched junction bases numbered 4, after V lost 5 bases and J lost 0 bases. The CDR3 DNA reads as TGTGCTAGTGGTCTCGGGACAGGGCCGAACACCGGGGAGCTGTTTTTT. The encoded protein is CASGLGTGPNTGELFF. The variable domain in full, completed from reference TRBV12-5 and TRBJ2-2, reads DARVTQTPRHKVTEMGQEVTMRCQPILGHNTVFWYRQTMMQGLELLAYFRNRAPLDDSGMPKDRFSAEMPDATLATLKIQPSEPRDSAVYFCASGLGTGPNTGELFFGEGSRLTVL.

This clonotype was seen at least ten times. This sequence joins TRBV12-3 or TRBV12-4 and TRBJ2-7; 11 bases fit TRBD2. After removal of 5 bases from V and 6 bases from J, the junction contained 6 bases not matched to a gene. CDR3 length: 14 residues. The CDR3 nucleotides are TGTGCCAGCAGTGTACTAGCGGGGGCCGGCGAGCAGTACTTC. This gives the protein CASSVLAGAGEQYF.

This clonotype was counted a few times. The rearrangement links TRBV7-9 to TRBJ1-5, with TRBD1 as a possible D gene (5 bases). The CDR3 is 14 amino acids. The V end lost 2 bases, the J end lost 2 bases, and 7 bases lay between the germline ends. Looked up from germline, CDR1 is SEHNR and CDR2 is FQNEAQ (reference sequence). CDR3 bases: TGTGCCAGCAGCTTATCCAGGGGCAATCAGCCCCAGCATTTT. This encodes CASSLSRGNQPQHF. The full variable domain, with the rest looked up from reference TRBV7-9 and TRBJ1-5, is DTGVSQNPRHKITKRGQNVTFRCDPISEHNRLYWYRQTLGQGPEFLTYFQNEAQLEKSRLLSDRFSAERPKGSFSTLEIQRTEQGDSAMYLCASSLSRGNQPQHFGDGTRLSIL.

This clonotype was counted many times. This sequence joins TRBV10-3 and TRBJ2-7, with TRBD2 identical over 10 bases. CDR3 size: 16 residues. Trimming cost V 0 bases and J 3 bases; bases outside gene matches: 5. The germline CDR1 and CDR2 sequences are ENHRY and SYGVKD. The DNA of the CDR3 is TGTGCCATCAGTGAGTCTGCAGGGACTAGCGACTACGAGCAGTACTTC. This sequence encodes CAISESAGTSDYEQYF.

This clonotype was seen many times. The V gene is TRBV4-2, the J gene TRBJ2-2; D not certain. The V end was cut by 0 bases, the J end by 4 bases, with 12 bases between. The CDR3 runs to 16 residues. Germline values: CDR1 LGHNA, CDR2 YNFKEQ. This CDR3 is CASSQDYGAGTGELFF. The CDR3 DNA is TGTGCCAGCAGCCAAGATTACGGTGCCGGCACCGGGGAGCTGTTTTTT.

This clonotype was observed many times. The V call is TRBV5-1, the J call TRBJ2-3; 7 bases are shared with TRBD1. With V trimmed by 4 bases and J by 4 bases, 12 bases remained unmatched. The CDR3 has 16 amino acids. Germline V gene data show CDR1 as SGHRS and CDR2 as YFSETQ. The CDR3 region is CASSPQTGSNADTQYF. The CDR3 DNA reads TGCGCCAGCAGCCCTCAGACAGGGTCGAATGCAGATACGCAGTATTTT.

This clonotype was found many times. The chain carries TRBV7-2 and TRBJ2-1; TRBD1 is a possible D gene (7 bases). CDR1 and CDR2 (germline): SGHTA, FQGNSA. Trimming cost V 7 bases and J 3 bases, with 22 bases left between them. The CDR3 has 17 amino acids. Here the CDR3 reads CASTTRDQGGLYNEQFF. The CDR3 coding sequence is TGTGCCAGCACCACCCGAGACCAGGGGGGCCTCTACAATGAGCAGTTCTTC.

This clonotype was recorded at least ten times. The chain combines TRBV6-4 with TRBJ1-1; D gene uncertain. Germline V gives CDR1 MRHNA, CDR2 SNTAGT. V lost 2 bases and J 1 base, leaving 5 bases between the germline ends. This CDR3 comprises 13 residues. The CDR3 DNA sequence: TGTGCCAGCAGTGACAGGTCGAACACTGAAGCTTTCTTT. Translated, it gives CASSDRSNTEAFF.

The chain has TRBV12-3 or TRBV12-4 and TRBJ2-2; 7 bases match TRBD2. The CDR3 contains 16 residues. The J segment lost 5 bases and the V segment lost 6 bases, leaving 12 bases of the junction unmatched. CDR3 sequence reads: CASSQGRGKSTGELFF. Here the CDR3 DNA reads TGTGCCAGCAGCCAAGGGCGGGGGAAGTCGACCGGGGAGCTGTTTTTT.

This clonotype was recorded a few times. This sequence joins TRBV7-9 and TRBJ2-1; possibly TRBD1 for D (5 bases). This CDR3 contains 13 residues. Germline values: CDR1 SEHNR, CDR2 FQNEAQ (reference sequence). V dropped 2 bases and J dropped 5 bases, with 7 bases sitting between them. The CDR3 DNA sequence: TGTGCCAGCAGCTTATTAGGGGACAATGAGCAGTTCTTC. This encodes CASSLLGDNEQFF.

The V and J genes are TRBV25-1 and TRBJ1-4; possible D gene TRBD1, 6 bases. The V and J ends lost 4 bases and 8 bases respectively, with 14 bases between them. CDR1 and CDR2 (germline): MGHDK, SYGVNS. The CDR3 runs to 14 residues. The CDR3 protein is CASSVGGTNEKLFF. In DNA, the CDR3 is TGTGCCAGCAGTGTAGGGGGGACCAACGAAAAACTGTTTTTT.

The chain employs TRBV11-2 and TRBJ2-4, with TRBD1 as a possible D gene (5 bases). The V gene lost 1 base and the J gene lost 5 bases, with 9 bases spanning the gap. The CDR3 spans 14 residues. The germline V gene has CDR1 SGHAT and CDR2 FQNNGV. CDR3 DNA: TGTGCCAGCAGCTTAGCGTCCAGGGAAAACATTCAGTACTTC. Protein product: CASSLASRENIQYF.